This is a list of T cell receptor beta chains from one sample in a study of control samples from healthy donors and cancer patients. Sequencing used immunoSEQ multiplex PCR; TCRdb keeps in-frame clones, though not all of them. The sample has about 77,000 clones, approximately 92% seen once; the top ten hold around 6%. The sequencing input was blood. All receptors derive from a woman aged 60-75 years in good health. The CDR3 runs from the conserved cysteine through the conserved F or W. D genes are given only for firm matches. Not all rows give a size; the values are once, few, many and, for expanded clones, a class.

clone size: NA; D gene: NA; V gene: TRBV5-4; J gene: TRBJ1-1; CDR3 protein: CASRAGTNTEAFF; CDR3 DNA: TGTGCCAGCAGGGCAGGGACGAACACTGAAGCTTTCTTT
clone size: NA; D gene: TRBD2; V gene: TRBV23-1; J gene: TRBJ2-3; CDR3 protein: CASSSLGAGTSPKMGYF; CDR3 DNA: TGCGCCAGCAGCTCCTTGGGGGCCGGGACTAGCCCAAAAATGGGGTATTTT
clone size: NA; D gene: TRBD1; V gene: TRBV5-1; J gene: TRBJ2-7; CDR3 protein: CASQVETGEVYEQYF; CDR3 DNA: TGCGCCAGCCAGGTGGAAACAGGGGAAGTATACGAGCAGTACTTC
clone size: NA; D gene: NA; V gene: TRBV28; J gene: TRBJ1-3; CDR3 protein: CASREGGRSGVRNTIYF; CDR3 DNA: TGTGCCAGCAGGGAAGGCGGCAGGTCGGGCGTAAGAAACACCATATATTTT
clone size: NA; D gene: NA; V gene: TRBV3-1/TRBV3-2; J gene: TRBJ2-3; CDR3 protein: CASYQGGSDTQYF; CDR3 DNA: TGTGCCAGCTACCAGGGGGGGTCAGATACGCAGTATTTT
clone size: NA; D gene: NA; V gene: TRBV6-5; J gene: TRBJ1-5; CDR3 protein: CASKSDGRNNQPQHF; CDR3 DNA: TGTGCCAGCAAGTCCGACGGACGGAACAATCAGCCCCAGCATTTT
clone size: NA; D gene: TRBD2; V gene: TRBV7-2; J gene: TRBJ2-7; CDR3 protein: CASSQNPGLAGGYEQYF; CDR3 DNA: TGTGCCAGCAGCCAAAACCCGGGACTAGCGGGAGGTTACGAGCAGTACTTC
clone size: NA; D gene: TRBD2; V gene: TRBV7-9; J gene: TRBJ2-7; CDR3 protein: CASSLLAGATYEQYF; CDR3 DNA: TGTGCCAGCAGCTTACTAGCGGGAGCGACCTACGAGCAGTACTTC
clone size: NA; D gene: TRBD2; V gene: TRBV5-6; J gene: TRBJ2-7; CDR3 protein: CASSFRLAGVTYF; CDR3 DNA: TGTGCCAGCAGCTTCAGACTAGCGGGAGTGACATACTTC
clone size: once; D gene: NA; V gene: TRBV5-8; J gene: TRBJ1-6; CDR3 protein: CASSTGTKNSPLHF; CDR3 DNA: TGTGCCAGCAGCACCGGGACCAAAAATTCACCCCTCCACTTT
clone size: NA; D gene: NA; V gene: TRBV7-9; J gene: TRBJ1-1; CDR3 protein: CASSLGQQNTEAFF; CDR3 DNA: TGTGCCAGCAGCTTAGGACAGCAGAACACTGAAGCTTTCTTT
clone size: NA; D gene: TRBD1; V gene: TRBV28; J gene: TRBJ1-6; CDR3 protein: CASTLWGRGNSPLHF; CDR3 DNA: TGTGCCAGCACCCTATGGGGCAGGGGGAATTCACCCCTCCACTTT
clone size: NA; D gene: TRBD1; V gene: TRBV7-2; J gene: TRBJ2-5; CDR3 protein: CASSSDRGKETQYF; CDR3 DNA: TGTGCCAGCAGCAGTGACAGGGGGAAAGAGACCCAGTACTTC
clone size: NA; D gene: NA; V gene: TRBV19; J gene: TRBJ1-2; CDR3 protein: CASRPGGYTF; CDR3 DNA: TGTGCCAGTAGGCCAGGAGGCTACACCTTC
clone size: NA; D gene: NA; V gene: TRBV6-5; J gene: TRBJ1-1; CDR3 protein: CASRGTTGNTEAFF; CDR3 DNA: TGTGCCAGCAGAGGAACTACAGGGAACACTGAAGCTTTCTTT
clone size: NA; D gene: NA; V gene: TRBV28; J gene: TRBJ2-2; CDR3 protein: CASSSPGVGTGELFF; CDR3 DNA: TGTGCCAGCAGCAGCCCAGGGGTTGGCACCGGGGAGCTGTTTTTT
clone size: NA; D gene: NA; V gene: TRBV27; J gene: TRBJ2-7; CDR3 protein: CASKRGIHTASYEQYF; CDR3 DNA: TGTGCCAGCAAAAGGGGGATACATACAGCCTCCTACGAGCAGTACTTC
clone size: NA; D gene: NA; V gene: TRBV6-6; J gene: TRBJ1-2; CDR3 protein: CASSSDSYYGYTF; CDR3 DNA: TGTGCCAGCAGTTCAGACAGCTACTATGGCTACACCTTC
clone size: NA; D gene: NA; V gene: TRBV10-3; J gene: TRBJ1-3; CDR3 protein: CAISESYTIYF; CDR3 DNA: TGTGCCATCAGTGAGTCTTACACCATATATTTT
clone size: NA; D gene: TRBD1; V gene: TRBV10-2; J gene: TRBJ2-7; CDR3 protein: CASSDRGAIYEQYF; CDR3 DNA: TGCGCCAGTTCGGACAGGGGGGCCATCTACGAGCAGTACTTC
clone size: NA; D gene: NA; V gene: TRBV30; J gene: TRBJ1-2; CDR3 protein: CAWSKGRVTGYTF; CDR3 DNA: TGTGCCTGGAGTAAGGGCCGGGTAACTGGCTACACCTTC
clone size: NA; D gene: NA; V gene: TRBV6-5; J gene: TRBJ1-1; CDR3 protein: CASKGRLNTEAFF; CDR3 DNA: TGTGCCAGCAAGGGGAGGTTGAACACTGAAGCTTTCTTT
clone size: NA; D gene: NA; V gene: TRBV19; J gene: TRBJ1-2; CDR3 protein: CASSINPDRLYGYTF; CDR3 DNA: TGTGCCAGTAGTATAAATCCCGACAGGCTCTATGGCTACACCTTC
clone size: NA; D gene: TRBD1; V gene: TRBV5-1; J gene: TRBJ1-4; CDR3 protein: CASSRGQGGEKLFF; CDR3 DNA: TGCGCCAGCAGCAGAGGACAGGGCGGCGAAAAACTGTTTTTT
clone size: NA; D gene: NA; V gene: TRBV6-6; J gene: TRBJ2-7; CDR3 protein: CASEGGRSYEQYF; CDR3 DNA: TGTGCCAGTGAGGGAGGCAGGTCCTACGAGCAGTACTTC
clone size: NA; D gene: NA; V gene: TRBV7-3; J gene: TRBJ1-2; CDR3 protein: CASSLTGQGFSGYTF; CDR3 DNA: TGTGCCAGCAGCTTAACTGGTCAGGGGTTTTCTGGCTACACCTTC
clone size: once; D gene: TRBD1; V gene: TRBV9; J gene: TRBJ1-1; CDR3 protein: CASSVGDRAGTEAFF; CDR3 DNA: TGTGCCAGCAGCGTAGGGGACAGGGCGGGCACTGAAGCTTTCTTT
clone size: NA; D gene: TRBD1; V gene: TRBV7-3; J gene: TRBJ1-6; CDR3 protein: CASSGDSGSPLHF; CDR3 DNA: TGTGCCAGCAGCGGGGACAGTGGTTCACCCCTCCACTTT
clone size: NA; D gene: NA; V gene: TRBV25-1; J gene: TRBJ1-1; CDR3 protein: CASRGDGRLNTEAFF; CDR3 DNA: TGTGCCAGCCGGGGTGACGGACGGCTGAACACTGAAGCTTTCTTT
clone size: NA; D gene: TRBD1; V gene: TRBV6-5; J gene: TRBJ2-2; CDR3 protein: CASSSLGQGVVGELFF; CDR3 DNA: TGTGCCAGCAGTTCCCTCGGACAGGGGGTAGTCGGGGAGCTGTTTTTT
clone size: NA; D gene: NA; V gene: TRBV11-3; J gene: TRBJ2-5; CDR3 protein: CASSLRPRETQYF; CDR3 DNA: TGTGCCAGCAGCTTACGACCCAGGGAGACCCAGTACTTC
clone size: NA; D gene: NA; V gene: TRBV5-6; J gene: TRBJ2-2; CDR3 protein: CASSFQGLWTGELFF; CDR3 DNA: TGTGCCAGCAGCTTTCAGGGGTTGTGGACCGGGGAGCTGTTTTTT
clone size: NA; D gene: TRBD1; V gene: TRBV2; J gene: TRBJ2-5; CDR3 protein: CASRHPDRVKTQYF; CDR3 DNA: TGTGCCAGCAGACACCCCGACAGGGTGAAGACCCAGTACTTC
clone size: NA; D gene: TRBD1; V gene: TRBV3-1/TRBV3-2; J gene: TRBJ2-7; CDR3 protein: CASSQDGGTGVYEQYF; CDR3 DNA: TGTGCCAGCAGCCAAGACGGGGGGACAGGGGTCTACGAGCAGTACTTC
clone size: NA; D gene: TRBD2; V gene: TRBV27; J gene: TRBJ2-1; CDR3 protein: CASSLEGLAGYEQFF; CDR3 DNA: TGTGCCAGCAGTTTAGAGGGACTAGCGGGATACGAGCAGTTCTTC
clone size: NA; D gene: NA; V gene: TRBV5-1; J gene: TRBJ2-3; CDR3 protein: CANSFLDPSSGDTQYF; CDR3 DNA: TGCGCCAACAGCTTCTTGGACCCCAGTAGTGGAGATACGCAGTATTTT
clone size: NA; D gene: TRBD1; V gene: TRBV19; J gene: TRBJ1-3; CDR3 protein: CASSLRDRVGNTIYF; CDR3 DNA: TGTGCCAGTAGCCTCCGGGACAGGGTTGGAAACACCATATATTTT
clone size: NA; D gene: NA; V gene: TRBV5-4; J gene: TRBJ2-7; CDR3 protein: CASSLVWGNEQYF; CDR3 DNA: TGTGCCAGCAGCTTGGTTTGGGGGAACGAGCAGTACTTC
clone size: NA; D gene: TRBD2; V gene: TRBV3-1/TRBV3-2; J gene: TRBJ2-3; CDR3 protein: CASTGWGGGTDTQYF; CDR3 DNA: TGTGCCAGCACGGGTTGGGGAGGGGGCACAGATACGCAGTATTTT
clone size: NA; D gene: TRBD1; V gene: TRBV7-2; J gene: TRBJ2-3; CDR3 protein: CASSRQGMTSTDTQYF; CDR3 DNA: TGTGCCAGCAGTCGACAGGGGATGACTAGCACAGATACGCAGTATTTT